This TCR beta chain was recorded in a study of cytomegalovirus exposure and HLA in healthy donors. Across the study: Unique TCRs numbering roughly 85 million, obtained from HLA-typed donors, made up an early data release. Study-wide points: A later examination showed that TCR association rates differed by HLA locus, with DRB1 most and HLA-C fewest. HLA allele associations emerged for some 16,000 TCR beta sequences in a later analysis, at 0.05 false discovery rate. In a later analysis, V- and J-gene trimming of beta chains associated with a DCLRE1C missense variant, replicated independently.

This clone was observed a handful of times. Its antigen is not identified. Germline loops: CDR1 SGHRS, CDR2 YFSETQ. The V gene end was trimmed by 4 bases and the J gene end by 7 bases; junction bases not matched to a gene: 7. The CDR3 length is 16 residues. 60 Vbeta and 13 Jbeta primers were used in PCR. This table comes from immunoSEQ multiplex PCR, and its TCRdb copy is limited to in-frame clones, with some not included. Among roughly 190,000 clones listed, almost 75% were seen once. The gene calls are TRBV5-1 and TRBJ2-1; 14 nucleotides agree with TRBD2. The clonotype originates from a woman in her 30s in good health and CMV-seropositive. Specimen: PBMCs. CDR3 DNA: TGCGCCAGCAGCCCCCAGACTAGCGGGAGGGCAAATGAGCAGTTCTTC. It is translated as CASSPQTSGRANEQFF.